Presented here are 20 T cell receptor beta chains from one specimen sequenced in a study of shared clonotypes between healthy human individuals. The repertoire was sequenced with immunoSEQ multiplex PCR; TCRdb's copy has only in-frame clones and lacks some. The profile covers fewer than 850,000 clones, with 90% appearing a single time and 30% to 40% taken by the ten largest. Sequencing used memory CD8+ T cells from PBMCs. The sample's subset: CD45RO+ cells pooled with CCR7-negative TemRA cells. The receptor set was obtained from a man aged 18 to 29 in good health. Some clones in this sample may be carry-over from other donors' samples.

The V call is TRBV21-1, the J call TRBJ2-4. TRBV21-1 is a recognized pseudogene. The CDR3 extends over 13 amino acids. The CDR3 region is CASSSRDGGIQYF. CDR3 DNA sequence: TGTGCCAGCAGCTCCCGGGACGGCGGCATTCAGTACTTC.

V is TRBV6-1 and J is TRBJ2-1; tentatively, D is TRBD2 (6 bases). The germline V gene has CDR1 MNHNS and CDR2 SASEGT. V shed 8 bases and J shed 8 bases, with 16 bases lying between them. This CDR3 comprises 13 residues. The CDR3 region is CASQSTSFYEQFF. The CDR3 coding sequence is TGTGCCAGCCAATCGACTAGTTTCTATGAGCAGTTCTTC.

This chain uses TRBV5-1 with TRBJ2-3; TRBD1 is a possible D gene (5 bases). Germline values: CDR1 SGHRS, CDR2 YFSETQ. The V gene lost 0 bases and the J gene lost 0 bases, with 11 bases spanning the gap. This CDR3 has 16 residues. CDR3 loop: CASSLVQDTSTDTQYF. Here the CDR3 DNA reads TGCGCCAGCAGCTTGGTCCAGGACACTAGCACAGATACGCAGTATTTT.

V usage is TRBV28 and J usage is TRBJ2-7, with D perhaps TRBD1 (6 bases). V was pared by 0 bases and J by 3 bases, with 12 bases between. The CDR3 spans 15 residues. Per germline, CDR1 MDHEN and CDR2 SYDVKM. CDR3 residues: CASSLWGYRVYEQYF. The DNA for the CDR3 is TGTGCCAGCAGTTTATGGGGCTACAGGGTCTACGAGCAGTACTTC.

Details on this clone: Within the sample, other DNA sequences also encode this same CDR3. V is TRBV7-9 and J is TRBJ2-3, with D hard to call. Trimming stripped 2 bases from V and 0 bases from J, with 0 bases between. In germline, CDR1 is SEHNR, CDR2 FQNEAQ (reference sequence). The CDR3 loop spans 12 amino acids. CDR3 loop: CASSLSTDTQYF. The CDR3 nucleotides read TGTGCCAGCAGCTTAAGCACAGATACGCAGTATTTT.

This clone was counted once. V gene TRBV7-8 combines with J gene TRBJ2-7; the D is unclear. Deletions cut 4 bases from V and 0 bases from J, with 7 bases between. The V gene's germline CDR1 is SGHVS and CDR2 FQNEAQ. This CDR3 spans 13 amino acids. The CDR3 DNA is TGTGCCAGCAGCTCCCCCTACTCCTACGAGCAGTACTTC. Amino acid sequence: CASSSPYSYEQYF.

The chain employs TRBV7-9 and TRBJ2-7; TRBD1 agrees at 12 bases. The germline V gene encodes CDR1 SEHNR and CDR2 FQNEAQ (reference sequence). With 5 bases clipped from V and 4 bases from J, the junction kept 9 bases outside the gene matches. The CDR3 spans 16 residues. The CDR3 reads CASSQGTGGSEYEQYF. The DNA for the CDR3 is TGTGCCAGCAGCCAAGGGACAGGGGGCTCGGAGTACGAGCAGTACTTC.

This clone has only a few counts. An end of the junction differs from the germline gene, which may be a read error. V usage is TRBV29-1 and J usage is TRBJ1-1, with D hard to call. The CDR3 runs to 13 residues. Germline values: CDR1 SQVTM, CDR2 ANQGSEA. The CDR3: CSVEAPPGTQAFF. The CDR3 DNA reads TGCAGCGTTGAAGCCCCCCCAGGCACTCAAGCTTTCTTT.

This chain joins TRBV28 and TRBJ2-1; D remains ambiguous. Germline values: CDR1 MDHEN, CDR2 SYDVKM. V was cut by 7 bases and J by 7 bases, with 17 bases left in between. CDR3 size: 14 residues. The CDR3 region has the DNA TGTGCCAGCACCTGGGCGCCAAGAGGAAATGAGCAGTTCTTC. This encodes CASTWAPRGNEQFF.

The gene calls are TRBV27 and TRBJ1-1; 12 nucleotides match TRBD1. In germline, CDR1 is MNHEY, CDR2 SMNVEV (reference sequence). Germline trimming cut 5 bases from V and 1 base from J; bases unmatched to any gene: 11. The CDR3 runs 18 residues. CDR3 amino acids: CASSIIGTGGARNTEAFF. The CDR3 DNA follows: TGTGCCAGCAGTATTATCGGGACAGGGGGCGCAAGGAACACTGAAGCTTTCTTT.

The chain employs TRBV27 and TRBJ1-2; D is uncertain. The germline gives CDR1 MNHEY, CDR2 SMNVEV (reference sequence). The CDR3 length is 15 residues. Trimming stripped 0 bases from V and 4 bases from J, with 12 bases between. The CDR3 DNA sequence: TGTGCCAGCAGTTTATCGGGCGGGTGGGGCTATGGCTACACCTTC. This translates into CASSLSGGWGYGYTF.

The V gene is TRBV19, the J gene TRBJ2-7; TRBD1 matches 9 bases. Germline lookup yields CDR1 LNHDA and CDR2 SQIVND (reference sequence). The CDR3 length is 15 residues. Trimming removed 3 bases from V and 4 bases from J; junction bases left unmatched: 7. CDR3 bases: TGTGCCAGTAGTATCTACACAGGGGGCGTGTACGAGCAGTACTTC. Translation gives CASSIYTGGVYEQYF.

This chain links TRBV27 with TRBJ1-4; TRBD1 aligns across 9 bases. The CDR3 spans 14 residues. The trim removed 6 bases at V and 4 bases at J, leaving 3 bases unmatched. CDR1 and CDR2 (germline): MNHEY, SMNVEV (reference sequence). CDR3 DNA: TGTGCCAGCAGGGAGACAGGGGGTAATGAAAAACTGTTTTTT. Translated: CASRETGGNEKLFF. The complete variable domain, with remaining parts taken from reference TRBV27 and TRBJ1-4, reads EAQVTQNPRYLITVTGKKLTVTCSQNMNHEYMSWYRQDPGLGLRQIYYSMNVEVTDKGDVPEGYKVSRKEKRNFPLILESPSPNQTSLYFCASRETGGNEKLFFGSGTQLSVL.

The CDR3 DNA is TGTGCCATCAATTCCGACACCGGGGAGCTGTTTTTT. Protein: CAINSDTGELFF. This chain uses TRBV10-3 with TRBJ2-2; D gene unclear. The germline CDR1 and CDR2 sequences are ENHRY and SYGVKD. This CDR3 contains 12 residues. Trimming cost V 7 bases and J 3 bases, with 6 bases left between them.

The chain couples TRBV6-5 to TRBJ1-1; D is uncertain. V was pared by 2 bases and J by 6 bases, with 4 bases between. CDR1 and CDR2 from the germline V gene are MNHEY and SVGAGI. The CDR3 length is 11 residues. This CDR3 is CASSYGPEAFF. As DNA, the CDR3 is TGTGCCAGCAGTTACGGGCCTGAAGCTTTCTTT.

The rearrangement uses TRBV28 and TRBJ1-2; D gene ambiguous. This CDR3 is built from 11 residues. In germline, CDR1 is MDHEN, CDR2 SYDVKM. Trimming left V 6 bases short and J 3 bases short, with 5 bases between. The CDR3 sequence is CASRSHYGYTF. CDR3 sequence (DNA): TGTGCCAGCAGATCGCACTATGGCTACACCTTC.

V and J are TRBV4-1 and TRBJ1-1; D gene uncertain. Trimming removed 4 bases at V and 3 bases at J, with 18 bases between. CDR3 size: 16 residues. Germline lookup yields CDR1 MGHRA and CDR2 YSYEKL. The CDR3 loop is CASSRRNKDGDTEAFF. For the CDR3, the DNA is TGCGCCAGCAGCCGCCGAAACAAGGACGGGGACACTGAAGCTTTCTTT.

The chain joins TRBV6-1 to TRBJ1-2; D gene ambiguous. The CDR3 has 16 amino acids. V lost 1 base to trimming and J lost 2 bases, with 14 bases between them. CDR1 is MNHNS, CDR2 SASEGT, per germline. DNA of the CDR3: TGTGCCAGCAGTGAAGTAGGGAAAGGAGCCAACTATGGCTACACCTTC. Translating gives CASSEVGKGANYGYTF.

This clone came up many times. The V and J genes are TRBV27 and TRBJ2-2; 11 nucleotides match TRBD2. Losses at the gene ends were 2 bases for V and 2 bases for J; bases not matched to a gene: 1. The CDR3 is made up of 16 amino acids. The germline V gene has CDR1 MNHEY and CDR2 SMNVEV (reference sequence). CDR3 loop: CASSLRLAGNTGELFF. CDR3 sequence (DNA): TGTGCCAGCAGTTTAAGACTAGCGGGAAACACCGGGGAGCTGTTTTTT.

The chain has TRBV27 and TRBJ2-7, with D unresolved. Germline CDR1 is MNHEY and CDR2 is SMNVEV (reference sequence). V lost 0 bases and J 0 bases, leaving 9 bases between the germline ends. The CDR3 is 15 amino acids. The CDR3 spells CASSLSEGFSYEQYF. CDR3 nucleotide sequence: TGTGCCAGCAGTTTATCGGAAGGGTTCTCCTACGAGCAGTACTTC.